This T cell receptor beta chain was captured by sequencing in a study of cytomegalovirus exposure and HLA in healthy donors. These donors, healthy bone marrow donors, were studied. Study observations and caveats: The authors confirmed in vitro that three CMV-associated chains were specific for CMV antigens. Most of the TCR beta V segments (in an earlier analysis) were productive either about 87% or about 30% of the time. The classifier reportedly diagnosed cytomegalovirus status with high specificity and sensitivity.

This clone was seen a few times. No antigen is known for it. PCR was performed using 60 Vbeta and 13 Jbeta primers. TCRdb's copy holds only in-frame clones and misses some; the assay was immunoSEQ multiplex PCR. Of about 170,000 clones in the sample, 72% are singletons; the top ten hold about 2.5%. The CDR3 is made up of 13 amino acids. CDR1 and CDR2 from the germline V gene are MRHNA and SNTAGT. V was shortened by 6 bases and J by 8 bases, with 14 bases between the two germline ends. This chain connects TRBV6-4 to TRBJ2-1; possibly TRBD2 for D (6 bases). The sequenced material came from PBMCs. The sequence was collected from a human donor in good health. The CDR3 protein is CASSPGLIDEQFF. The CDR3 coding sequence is TGTGCCAGCAGCCCCGGACTAATCGATGAGCAGTTCTTC.